This is a list of T cell receptor beta chains from one sample in a study of CD8 T cells in ankylosing spondylitis. Each CDR3 protein is one row after TCRdb ran MiXCR on the 5' RACE reads. The sample yields about 190,000 distinct CDR3 sequences, approximately 13% seen once. The material sequenced was blood, either unsorted or a sorted T cell fraction (not recorded which). The receptors here all came from a female donor with ankylosing spondylitis or in good health (not recorded which). Each CDR3 is given with its conserved first and last residue. D genes are given only for firm matches. For some rows the clone size is stated as once, few or many, or as a class when expanded; others skip it.

CDR3aa,CDR3nt,d_gene,j_gene,abundance,v_gene
CASSLLAATDTQYF,TGTGCCAGCAGCTTACTAGCGGCCACAGATACGCAGTATTTT,TRBD2,TRBJ2-3,many,TRBV7-2
CSAWGRAAYTF,TGCAGTGCCTGGGGCAGGGCCGCCTACACCTTC,.,TRBJ1-2,many,TRBV20-1
CASSLDGGSGNTIYF,TGTGCCAGCAGTTTAGACGGGGGCTCTGGAAACACCATATATTTT,.,TRBJ1-3,many,TRBV12-3/TRBV12-4
CASSLALGRAPKETQYF,TGTGCCAGCAGCTTGGCTCTAGGACGGGCTCCGAAAGAGACCCAGTACTTC,.,TRBJ2-5,many,TRBV5-8
CASSSSGSDAYEQYF,TGCGCCAGCAGCTCCTCCGGGAGTGACGCCTACGAGCAGTACTTC,.,TRBJ2-7,.,TRBV5-1
CASSLGLAAIYEQYF,TGTGCCAGCAGCTTGGGGCTAGCGGCTATTTACGAGCAGTACTTC,TRBD2,TRBJ2-7,few,TRBV7-2
CSATPGGTQYF,TGCAGTGCAACTCCGGGAGGTACGCAGTATTTT,TRBD2,TRBJ2-3,many,TRBV20-1
CASSQEGGSYTGELFF,TGTGCCAGCAGCCAAGAGGGCGGGAGTTACACCGGGGAGCTGTTTTTT,TRBD2,TRBJ2-2,many,TRBV4-2
CASSLMGGPLHF,TGTGCCAGCAGTTTAATGGGAGGGCCCCTCCACTTT,.,TRBJ1-6,.,TRBV27
CANRYGGMDTGELFF,TGTGCCAACAGATATGGCGGGATGGACACCGGGGAGCTGTTTTTT,.,TRBJ2-2,.,TRBV9
CASSLTSGIFTDTQYF,TGCGCCAGCAGCTTGACTAGCGGGATCTTCACAGATACGCAGTATTTT,TRBD2,TRBJ2-3,many,TRBV5-1
CASSANQRDRPWVEQFF,TGTGCCAGCAGTGCTAACCAGCGGGACCGGCCTTGGGTTGAGCAGTTCTTC,TRBD2,TRBJ2-1,few,TRBV25-1
CASSPTLTETVSYEQYF,TGTGCCAGCTCACCAACCTTGACCGAAACCGTCTCCTACGAGCAGTACTTC,.,TRBJ2-7,many,TRBV18
CASSYNREATYEQYF,TGTGCCAGCAGTTACAATAGGGAGGCTACCTACGAGCAGTACTTC,.,TRBJ2-7,.,TRBV6-5
CSVEEGALYF,TGCAGCGTTGAGGAGGGGGCTCTGTACTTC,.,TRBJ2-7,many,TRBV29-1
CASSSYSGPNTEAFF,TGTGCCAGCAGTTCTTACTCGGGCCCGAACACTGAAGCTTTCTTT,.,TRBJ1-1,many,TRBV28
CASSYQRTTEAFF,TGTGCCAGCAGTTACCAGAGGACCACTGAAGCTTTCTTT,.,TRBJ1-1,few,TRBV6-2/TRBV6-3
CASSYSGVGERAQYF,TGTGCCAGCAGTTACTCCGGGGTCGGGGAAAGGGCGCAGTATTTT,.,TRBJ2-3,.,TRBV6-5
CASSLTTRGESTDTQYF,TGTGCCAGCAGTTTGACCACCCGGGGGGAAAGCACAGATACGCAGTATTTT,TRBD2,TRBJ2-3,few,TRBV12-3/TRBV12-4
CSVEGSGRGREQFF,TGCAGCGTTGAAGGATCCGGGAGGGGGCGGGAGCAGTTCTTC,.,TRBJ2-1,many,TRBV29-1
CSAPLAGGYTQYF,TGCAGTGCCCCTCTAGCGGGAGGATATACGCAGTATTTT,TRBD2,TRBJ2-3,.,TRBV20-1
CASSQFPSDYYEQYF,TGTGCCAGCAGCCAATTTCCTTCAGATTACTACGAGCAGTACTTC,.,TRBJ2-7,many,TRBV3-1
CASSIGRASNEQFF,TGTGCCAGCAGCATCGGGAGGGCCTCCAATGAGCAGTTCTTC,TRBD2,TRBJ2-1,.,TRBV11-3
CAISERGRILYTDTQYF,TGTGCCATCAGTGAGAGGGGGCGGATTTTATACACAGATACGCAGTATTTT,TRBD1,TRBJ2-3,.,TRBV10-3
CASSSRTSGRYEQYF,TGTGCCAGCAGCTCGAGGACTAGCGGGAGGTACGAGCAGTACTTC,TRBD2,TRBJ2-7,.,TRBV7-9
CASSQVTGKGGEQYF,TGCGCCAGCAGCCAAGTGACAGGAAAAGGGGGCGAGCAGTACTTC,.,TRBJ2-7,many,TRBV4-1
CASSSRDRPHEQYF,TGTGCCAGCAGCTCTAGGGACAGGCCCCACGAGCAGTACTTC,TRBD1,TRBJ2-7,.,TRBV7-3
CASSLTSGIWPRNEQFF,TGTGCCAGCAGTTTGACTAGCGGGATTTGGCCCCGCAATGAGCAGTTCTTC,TRBD2,TRBJ2-1,few,TRBV12-3/TRBV12-4
CASSPGQATYGYTF,TGTGCCAGCAGCCCGGGACAGGCCACCTATGGCTACACCTTC,TRBD1,TRBJ1-2,.,TRBV3-1
CASSLLDPNYGYTF,TGTGCCAGCAGCTTGTTGGATCCTAACTATGGCTACACCTTC,.,TRBJ1-2,many,TRBV5-6
CASSRDGSPSGNTIYF,TGCGCCAGCAGCCGGGACGGTTCACCCTCTGGAAACACCATATATTTT,.,TRBJ1-3,many,TRBV5-1
CASSKHGAVTEAFF,TGTGCCAGCAGTAAACATGGGGCGGTGACTGAAGCTTTCTTT,.,TRBJ1-1,many,TRBV6-2/TRBV6-3